The 17 T cell receptor beta chains listed next were all sequenced from one sample in a study of OX40 agonist ivuxolimab in advanced cancers. Method: immunoSEQ multiplex PCR; TCRdb's copy keeps in-frame clones and lacks some. This table has 70,000 or so clones, approximately 91% appearing once. Sequencing used CD4+ or CD8+ T cells sorted from blood, obtained in a trial of the OX40 agonist ivuxolimab. Receptors originate from an adult with an advanced solid tumor such as melanoma, head and neck, liver or kidney cancer.

The chain combines TRBV2 with TRBJ1-5; D uncertain. With 6 bases removed from V and 6 bases from J, the gap between germline ends came to 15 bases. Germline CDR1 SNHLY, CDR2 FYNNEI. The CDR3 runs to 14 residues. CDR3: CASRNQISGQPQHF. The CDR3 DNA reads as TGTGCCAGCAGAAACCAGATTTCGGGTCAGCCCCAGCATTTT.

The chain has TRBV19 and TRBJ2-3; 7 bases align to TRBD1. Per germline, CDR1 LNHDA and CDR2 SQIVND (reference sequence). The CDR3 loop spans 13 amino acids. V lost 6 bases to trimming and J lost 6 bases; unmatched junction nucleotides: 6. CDR3: CASSTTGADTQYF. In DNA, the CDR3 is TGTGCCAGTAGCACTACAGGGGCTGATACGCAGTATTTT.

This chain connects TRBV2 to TRBJ2-4; possible D gene TRBD2, 5 bases. Deletions cut 4 bases from V and 9 bases from J, with 13 bases between. There are 13 residues in the CDR3. Germline-derived CDR1 and CDR2 are SNHLY and FYNNEI. CDR3 DNA: TGTGCCAGCAGTGTTAGTTTCCGGGGCATTCAGTACTTC. This translates into CASSVSFRGIQYF.

This chain connects TRBV28 to TRBJ1-1; D may be TRBD1 (5 bases). Germline loops: CDR1 MDHEN, CDR2 SYDVKM. Trimming removed 4 bases from V and 6 bases from J, with 9 bases in between. The CDR3 runs 12 residues. CDR3 nucleotide sequence: TGTGCCAGCAGTTACGGGGCGGCTGAAGCTTTCTTT. Its protein is CASSYGAAEAFF.

This chain joins TRBV13 and TRBJ1-2; a possible D gene is TRBD1 (5 bases). CDR1 is PRHDT and CDR2 is FYEKMQ in the germline V gene (reference sequence). V was clipped by 0 bases and J by 4 bases, with 12 bases between them. The CDR3 is 15 amino acids. This chain's CDR3 is CASSLGGAKTYGYTF. In DNA, the CDR3 is TGTGCCAGCAGCTTAGGAGGGGCAAAGACCTATGGCTACACCTTC.

This chain uses TRBV15 with TRBJ2-7; no firm D call. Germline-derived CDR1 and CDR2 are LNHNV and YYDKDF (reference sequence). CDR3 length: 13 amino acids. V lost 1 base and J 1 base, leaving 5 bases between the germline ends. The chain's CDR3 is CATSRGSSYEQYF. In nucleotides, the CDR3 is TGTGCCACCAGCAGAGGGAGTTCCTACGAGCAGTACTTC.

The chain carries TRBV20-1 and TRBJ2-1; D is unresolved. Germline values: CDR1 DFQATT, CDR2 SNEGSKA (reference sequence). Trimming left V 5 bases short and J 8 bases short, with 10 bases between. This CDR3 region has 11 residues. CDR3 coding DNA: TGCAGTGCTCCCCATAGAGATGAGCAGTTCTTC. This encodes CSAPHRDEQFF.

The chain employs TRBV6-5 and TRBJ2-7; no definite D call. Germline assignment: CDR1 MNHEY and CDR2 SVGAGI. The CDR3 loop spans 11 amino acids. With 7 bases removed from V and 5 bases from J, the gap between germline ends came to 9 bases. CDR3 sequence: CASTYLNEQYF. The DNA for the CDR3 is TGTGCCAGCACCTACCTAAACGAGCAGTACTTC.

This chain links TRBV4-2 with TRBJ2-3; D is perhaps TRBD1 (6 bases). The CDR3 is 15 residues long. The V end lost 0 bases, the J end lost 0 bases, and 7 bases lay between the germline ends. CDR1 is LGHNA and CDR2 is YNFKEQ in the germline V gene. The CDR3, as DNA: TGTGCCAGCAGCCAAGAGGGACAAAGCACAGATACGCAGTATTTT. This sequence encodes CASSQEGQSTDTQYF.

The V and J genes are TRBV10-1 and TRBJ1-5; D is ambiguous. V was shortened by 0 bases and J by 3 bases, with 18 bases between the two germline ends. Germline V CDR1 and CDR2: WNHNN, SYGVQD (reference sequence). The length of the CDR3 is 18 residues. Written as DNA, the CDR3 is TGCGCCAGCAGTGAGTCGAACATCTTAGGACTTATCAATCAGCCCCAGCATTTT. It specifies CASSESNILGLINQPQHF.

This clone was seen a single time. The V and J genes are TRBV19 and TRBJ1-1, with TRBD1 as a possible D gene (6 bases). The CDR3 has 15 amino acids. In germline, CDR1 is LNHDA, CDR2 SQIVND (reference sequence). V shed 0 bases and J shed 4 bases, with 12 bases lying between them. The CDR3 is CASSIDPGGGTEAFF. The CDR3 DNA is TGTGCCAGTAGTATAGATCCCGGAGGGGGCACTGAAGCTTTCTTT.

The gene calls are TRBV19 and TRBJ2-3; the match to TRBD1 covers 7 bases. After removal of 9 bases from V and 1 base from J, the junction contained 13 bases not matched to a gene. Looked up from germline, CDR1 is LNHDA and CDR2 is SQIVND (reference sequence). This CDR3 is built from 16 residues. In DNA form, the CDR3 reads TGTGCCAGCTCGAACAGGGGCGCAAAAGGCACAGATACGCAGTATTTT. This translates into CASSNRGAKGTDTQYF.

CDR3 sequence (DNA): TGCGCCAGCAGCCTAGACCCACAGGTGAACACTGAAGCTTTCTTT. Its translation is CASSLDPQVNTEAFF. The chain employs TRBV4-1 and TRBJ1-1, with TRBD1 as a possible D gene (5 bases). Germline values: CDR1 MGHRA, CDR2 YSYEKL. The V gene lost 4 bases and the J gene lost 0 bases, with 12 bases spanning the gap. CDR3 length: 15 residues.

This clone was picked up one time. V gene TRBV9 combines with J gene TRBJ2-2; no definite D call. This CDR3 is built from 16 residues. Per the germline V gene, CDR1 is SGDLS and CDR2 is YYNGEE. V was pared by 1 base and J by 0 bases, with 10 bases between. The CDR3 is CASSVMVAPNTGELFF. The CDR3 coding sequence is TGTGCCAGCAGCGTAATGGTGGCTCCGAACACCGGGGAGCTGTTTTTT.

The V gene is TRBV5-4, the J gene TRBJ2-1; D unclear. The germline gives CDR1 SGHNT, CDR2 YYREEE (reference sequence). The CDR3 contains 13 residues. Trimming cost V 0 bases and J 7 bases, with 8 bases left between them. CDR3 coding DNA: TGTGCCAGCAGCTTGGATCCTTCTAATGAGCAGTTCTTC. Translating it yields CASSLDPSNEQFF. Variable domain in full (rest from reference TRBV5-4 and TRBJ2-1): ETGVTQSPTHLIKTRGQQVTLRCSSQSGHNTVSWYQQALGQGPQFIFQYYREEENGRGNFPPRFSGLQFPNYSSELNVNALELDDSALYLCASSLDPSNEQFFGPGTRLTVL.

The chain uses TRBV4-1 and TRBJ2-5; D is tentatively TRBD1 or TRBD2 (5 bases each). The germline V and J ends were trimmed by 4 bases and 5 bases, with 17 bases remaining between them. The CDR3 runs 15 residues. Germline CDR1 and CDR2: MGHRA and YSYEKL. The CDR3 nucleotides are TGCGCCAGCAGCCGAGGAAACCGGGACGGGGAGACCCAGTACTTC. Amino acid sequence: CASSRGNRDGETQYF.

The chain joins TRBV9 to TRBJ2-5, with 12 bases lining up with TRBD2. This CDR3 is 15 amino acids long. The germline V gene encodes CDR1 SGDLS and CDR2 YYNGEE. V trimming: 4 bases; J trimming: 5 bases; junction bases outside the gene matches: 6. As DNA, the CDR3 is TGTGCCAGCAGCCCCCTCGGGACTAGCGGGGAGACCCAGTACTTC. Amino acid sequence: CASSPLGTSGETQYF.